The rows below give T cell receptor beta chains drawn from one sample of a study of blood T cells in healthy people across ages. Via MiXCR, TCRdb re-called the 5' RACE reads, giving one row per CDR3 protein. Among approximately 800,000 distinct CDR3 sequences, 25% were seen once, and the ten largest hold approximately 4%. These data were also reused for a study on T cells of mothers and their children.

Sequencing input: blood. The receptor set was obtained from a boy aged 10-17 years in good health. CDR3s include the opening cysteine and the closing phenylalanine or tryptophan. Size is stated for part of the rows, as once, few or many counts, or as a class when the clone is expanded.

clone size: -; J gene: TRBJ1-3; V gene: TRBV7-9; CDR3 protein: CASSSAGTGNTIYF
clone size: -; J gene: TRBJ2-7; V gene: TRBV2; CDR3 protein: CASRTGQRSSYEQYF
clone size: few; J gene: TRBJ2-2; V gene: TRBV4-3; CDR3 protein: CASSQDFRANTGELFF
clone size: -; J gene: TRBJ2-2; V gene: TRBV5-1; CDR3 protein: CASAYRKNTGELFF
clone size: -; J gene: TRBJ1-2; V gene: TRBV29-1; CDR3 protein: CSVGDRDGYGYTF
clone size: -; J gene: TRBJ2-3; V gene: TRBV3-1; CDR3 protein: CASSYRQGFTDTQYF
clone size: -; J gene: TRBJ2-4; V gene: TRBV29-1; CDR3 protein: CSVEGDKNIQYF
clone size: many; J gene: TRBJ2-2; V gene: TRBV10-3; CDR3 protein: CAIGSGQGDTGELFF
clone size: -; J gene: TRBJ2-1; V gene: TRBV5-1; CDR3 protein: CASSLGASGSSYNEQFF
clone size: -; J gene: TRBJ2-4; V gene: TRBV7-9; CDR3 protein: CASSDRGGASGKNIQYF
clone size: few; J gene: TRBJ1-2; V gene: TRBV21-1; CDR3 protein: CASSKGRQGSREGYTF
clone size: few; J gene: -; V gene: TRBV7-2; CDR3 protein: CASSLVGQSSYEQYF
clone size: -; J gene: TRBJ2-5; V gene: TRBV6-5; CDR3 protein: CASSRTRRETQYF
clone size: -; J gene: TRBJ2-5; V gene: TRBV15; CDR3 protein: CATSRQETQYF
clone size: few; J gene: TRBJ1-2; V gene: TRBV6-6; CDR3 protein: CASRFSGQGDYGYTF
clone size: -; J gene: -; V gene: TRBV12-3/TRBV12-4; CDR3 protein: CASSARQGGNEQFF
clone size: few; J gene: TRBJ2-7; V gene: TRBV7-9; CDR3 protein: CASSFGESSYEQYF
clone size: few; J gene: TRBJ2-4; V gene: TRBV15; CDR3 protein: CATSRIPRLGENIQYF
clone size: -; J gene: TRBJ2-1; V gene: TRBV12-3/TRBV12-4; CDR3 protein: CASRPAGSKNNERFF
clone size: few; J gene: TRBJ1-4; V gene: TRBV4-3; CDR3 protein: CASSLWTGNEKLFF
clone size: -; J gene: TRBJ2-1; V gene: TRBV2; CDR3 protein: CASRFTSSNEQFF
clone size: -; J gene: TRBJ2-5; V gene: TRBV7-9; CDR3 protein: CASSFAFDRGQETQYF
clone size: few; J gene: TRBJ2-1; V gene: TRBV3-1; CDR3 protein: CASSQDLTAGYNEQFF
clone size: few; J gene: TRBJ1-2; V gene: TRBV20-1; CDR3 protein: CSASTAGSNYGYTF
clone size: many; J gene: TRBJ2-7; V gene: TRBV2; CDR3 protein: CASSEIGRTYEQYF
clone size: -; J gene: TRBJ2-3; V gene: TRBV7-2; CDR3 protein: CASSWTGPADTQYF
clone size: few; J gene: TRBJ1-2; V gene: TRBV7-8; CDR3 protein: CASSLLAGTPALHGYTF
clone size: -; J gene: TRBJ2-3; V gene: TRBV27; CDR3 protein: CASSYPGGAGDTQYF
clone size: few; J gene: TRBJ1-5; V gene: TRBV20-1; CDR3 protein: CSARDVGPPRPYSNQPQHF
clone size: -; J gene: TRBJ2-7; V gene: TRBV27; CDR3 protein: CASSFPYEQYF
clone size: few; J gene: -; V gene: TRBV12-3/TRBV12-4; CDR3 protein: CASGGAGLSYEQYF
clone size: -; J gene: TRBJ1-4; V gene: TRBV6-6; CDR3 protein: CASSRRHDEKLFF
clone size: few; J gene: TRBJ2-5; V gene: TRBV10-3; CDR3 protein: CAISETSGGQETQYF
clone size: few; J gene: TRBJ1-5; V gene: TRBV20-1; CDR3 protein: CSARPDTNQPQHF
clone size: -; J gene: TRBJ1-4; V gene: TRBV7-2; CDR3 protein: CASAQGGTGNEKLFF
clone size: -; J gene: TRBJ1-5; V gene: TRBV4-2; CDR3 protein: CASSPSLGGLNQPQHF
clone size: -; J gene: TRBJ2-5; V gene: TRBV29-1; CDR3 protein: CSVDLGQGAETQYF
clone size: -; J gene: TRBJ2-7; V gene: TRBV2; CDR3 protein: CASYGGLAGAEVSYEQYF
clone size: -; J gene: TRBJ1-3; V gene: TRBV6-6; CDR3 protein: CASSYLDRGPGNTIYF
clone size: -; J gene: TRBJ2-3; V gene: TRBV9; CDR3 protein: CASSWGLAENTDTQYF
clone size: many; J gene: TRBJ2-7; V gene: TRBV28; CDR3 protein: CAIVSGTGGPYEQYF
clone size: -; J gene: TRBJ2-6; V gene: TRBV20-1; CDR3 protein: CSAPPSSPRGANVLTF
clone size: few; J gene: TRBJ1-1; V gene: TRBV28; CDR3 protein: CASSQDRGLSTEAFF
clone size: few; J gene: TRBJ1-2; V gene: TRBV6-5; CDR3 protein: CASSRDRTPDGYTF
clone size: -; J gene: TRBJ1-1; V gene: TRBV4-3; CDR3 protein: CASSQDKGNTEAFF
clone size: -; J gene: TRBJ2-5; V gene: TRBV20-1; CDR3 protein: CSVPGQGPQETQYF
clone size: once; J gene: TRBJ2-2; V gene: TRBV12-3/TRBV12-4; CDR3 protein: CASGFLGLGPTGELFF
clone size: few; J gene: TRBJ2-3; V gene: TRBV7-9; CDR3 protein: CASASPGTSTDTQYF
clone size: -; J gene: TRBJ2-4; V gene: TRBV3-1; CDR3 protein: CASSQEGLAGNIQYF
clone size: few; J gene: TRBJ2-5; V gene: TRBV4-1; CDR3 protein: CASSQVGTTVETQYF
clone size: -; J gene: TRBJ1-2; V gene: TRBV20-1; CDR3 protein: CSARDGLYGYTF
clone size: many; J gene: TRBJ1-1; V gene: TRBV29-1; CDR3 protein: CSVDRGPITEAFF
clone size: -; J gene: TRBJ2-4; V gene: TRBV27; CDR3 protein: CASSYSHGQIAKHIQYF
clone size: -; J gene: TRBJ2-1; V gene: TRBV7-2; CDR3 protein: CASSFDMEYEQFF
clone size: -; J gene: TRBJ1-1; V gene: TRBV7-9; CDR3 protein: CASSPRQGPTEAFF